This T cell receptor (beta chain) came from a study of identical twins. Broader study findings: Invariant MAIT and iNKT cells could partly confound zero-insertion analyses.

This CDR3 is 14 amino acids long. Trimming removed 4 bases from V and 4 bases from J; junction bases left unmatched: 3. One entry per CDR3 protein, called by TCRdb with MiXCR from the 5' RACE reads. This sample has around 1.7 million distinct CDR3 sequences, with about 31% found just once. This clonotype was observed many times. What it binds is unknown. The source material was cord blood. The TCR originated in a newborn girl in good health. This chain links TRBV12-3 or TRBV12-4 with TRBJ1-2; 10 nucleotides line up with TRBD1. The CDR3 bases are TGTGCCAGCAGTTACCGGGACAGGGGCTATGGCTACACCTTC. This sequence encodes CASSYRDRGYGYTF.